This TCR beta chain was observed in a study of shared clonotypes between healthy human individuals. Background on the study: Donor composition was a couple of women and three men, aged 18 to 49. Points from the study as a whole: Sampling covered nothing but blood. Tissue TCR repertoires likely differ from those found in blood. Read depth was anticipated to influence clonotype sharing among donors.

Generated by immunoSEQ multiplex PCR, the TCRdb table keeps only in-frame clones and is missing some. The sample includes roughly 2.5 million clones, about 92% seen only once; the top ten take 0.13% to 0.15%. Per the germline V gene, CDR1 is MGHRA and CDR2 is YSYEKL. V was pared by 1 base and J by 4 bases, with 2 bases of the junction left unmatched. The CDR3 is 15 amino acids. Notes on this clone: Its target is not known.

This receptor was taken from a man between 18 and 35 years old in good health. This sequence joins TRBV4-1 and TRBJ2-7; 12 bases agree with TRBD2. The source material was naive CD4+ T cells sorted from blood. The subset was: CD45RA+ positively selected. DNA for the CDR3: TGCGCCAGCAGCCAAGGACTAGCGGGAGAGTACGAGCAGTACTTC. This translates into CASSQGLAGEYEQYF.